The rows below give T cell receptor beta chains drawn from one sample of a study of blood T cell repertoires in COVID-19. The protocol was immunoSEQ multiplex PCR, while the TCRdb copy is restricted to in-frame clones and leaves out a portion. Of 160,000 or so clones in the sample, about four fifths were seen once. Material: peripheral blood. These receptors all stem from a man aged 55-75 years with acute or convalescent COVID-19. CDR3s include the opening cysteine and the closing phenylalanine or tryptophan. A D gene is named only where the DNA matches it firmly. Rows may omit the clone size; those that give it use once, few, many or a size class.

D gene | J gene | clone size | V gene | CDR3 DNA | CDR3 protein
NA | TRBJ2-7 | NA | TRBV5-5 | TGTGCCAGCAGCTTGGTTTTTAGCTACGAGCAGTACTTC | CASSLVFSYEQYF
NA | TRBJ2-5 | NA | TRBV14 | TGTGCCAGCAGCCAAGGGACTTTAGAGACCCAGTACTTC | CASSQGTLETQYF
NA | TRBJ1-2 | once | TRBV18 | TGTGCCAGCTCACCAGGGGCCTATGGCTACACCTTC | CASSPGAYGYTF
NA | TRBJ1-1 | NA | TRBV3-1/TRBV3-2 | TGTGCCAGCAGCCGGGTGCAGGGGAACACTGAAGCTTTCTTT | CASSRVQGNTEAFF
NA | TRBJ1-5 | once | TRBV28 | TGTGCCAGCAGTCTGACAACCCCAGGCCAGCCCCAGCATTTT | CASSLTTPGQPQHF
NA | TRBJ2-1 | once | TRBV24-1 | TGTGCCACCAGTCTAAGCATGGGCAAACCCAATGAGCAGTTCTTC | CATSLSMGKPNEQFF
NA | TRBJ1-6 | NA | TRBV9 | TGTGCCAGCAGCGTAGAAGCGGGCTCACCCCTCCACTTT | CASSVEAGSPLHF
NA | TRBJ1-2 | NA | TRBV24-1 | TGTGCCACCAGTGATGGGGGCAGGAACTATGGCTACACCTTC | CATSDGGRNYGYTF
TRBD2 | TRBJ2-6 | NA | TRBV19 | TGTGCCAGTAGCCTGGTGGGGGGGACTAGCTCTGGGGCCAACGTCCTGACTTTC | CASSLVGGTSSGANVLTF
TRBD2 | TRBJ2-1 | NA | TRBV7-2 | TGTGCCAGCAGAATTAGGACTAGCGGGGGTTTAAATGAGCAGTTCTTC | CASRIRTSGGLNEQFF
NA | TRBJ1-2 | NA | TRBV5-6 | TGTGCCAGCAGCCCGACCCGGCAGGGAACCGGCTACACCTTC | CASSPTRQGTGYTF
NA | TRBJ2-2 | NA | TRBV5-1 | TGCGCCAGCAGCTCAGGACGGAGGGGATCCGGGGAGCTGTTTTTT | CASSSGRRGSGELFF
NA | TRBJ2-3 | NA | TRBV6-5 | TGTGCCAGCAGTTACCGGCGGGCAGATACGCAGTATTTT | CASSYRRADTQYF
NA | TRBJ2-7 | once | TRBV7-8 | TGTGCCAGCAGCTTGGGGCCGAACTCGAAGGGGCAGTACTTC | CASSLGPNSKGQYF
TRBD1 | TRBJ2-7 | NA | TRBV19 | TGTGCCAGTAGGCCGGGACAGGCCAACTCCTACGAGCAGTACTTC | CASRPGQANSYEQYF
NA | TRBJ1-1 | NA | TRBV3-1/TRBV3-2 | TGTGCCAGCAGCCAGCCCTTCGGGGGCACTGAAGCTTTCTTT | CASSQPFGGTEAFF
NA | TRBJ1-5 | NA | TRBV6-5 | TGTGCCAGCAGTTACGGCGGGAGTAGCAATCAGCCCCAGCATTTT | CASSYGGSSNQPQHF
NA | TRBJ1-3 | once | TRBV9 | TGTGCCAGCAGCGAAACAGGGTTAGGAAACACCATATATTTT | CASSETGLGNTIYF
TRBD1 | TRBJ1-1 | NA | TRBV6-6 | TGTGCCAGCAGTATAACGCCGGGACAGGGGGCCACTGAAGCTTTCTTT | CASSITPGQGATEAFF
TRBD2 | TRBJ2-3 | NA | TRBV20-1 | TGCAGTGTGGGGGGGGGAACGCAGTATTTT | CSVGGGTQYF
TRBD1 | TRBJ2-1 | NA | TRBV2 | TGTGCCTTCCGCGACGTGGGGGGACAGGGTTACAATGAGCAGTTCTTC | CAFRDVGGQGYNEQFF
TRBD1 | TRBJ2-3 | NA | TRBV6-4 | TGTGCCAGCAGCAGGACAGGGGGCCTTAACGGGGATACGCAGTATTTT | CASSRTGGLNGDTQYF
NA | TRBJ1-5 | once | TRBV7-2 | TGTGCCAGCAGCTTACAGGGAAGTGGCAATCAGCCCCAGCATTTT | CASSLQGSGNQPQHF
NA | TRBJ1-1 | NA | TRBV13 | TGTGCCAGCAGCTTAGGATTAGGGGGGGGCACTGAAGCTTTCTTT | CASSLGLGGGTEAFF
TRBD1 | TRBJ2-6 | few | TRBV29-1 | TGCAGCGTTGGACAGGGTTACGGGGCCAACGTCCTGACTTTC | CSVGQGYGANVLTF